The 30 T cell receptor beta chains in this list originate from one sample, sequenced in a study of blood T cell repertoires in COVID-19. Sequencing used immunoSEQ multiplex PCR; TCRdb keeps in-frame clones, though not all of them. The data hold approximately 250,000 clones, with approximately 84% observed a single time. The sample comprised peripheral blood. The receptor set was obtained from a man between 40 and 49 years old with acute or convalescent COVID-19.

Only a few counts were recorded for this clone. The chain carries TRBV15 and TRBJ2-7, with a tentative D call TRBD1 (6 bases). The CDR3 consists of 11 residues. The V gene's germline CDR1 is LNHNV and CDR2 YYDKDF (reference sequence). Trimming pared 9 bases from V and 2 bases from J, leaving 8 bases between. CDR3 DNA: TGTGCCACAGGGGGAACCTACGAGCAGTACTTC. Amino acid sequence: CATGGTYEQYF.

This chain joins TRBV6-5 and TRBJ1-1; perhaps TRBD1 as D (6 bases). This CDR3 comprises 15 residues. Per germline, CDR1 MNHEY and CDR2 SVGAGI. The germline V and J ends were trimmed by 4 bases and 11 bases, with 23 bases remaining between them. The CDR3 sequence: CASSSPSQGMPRAFF. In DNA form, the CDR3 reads TGTGCCAGCAGTTCTCCATCCCAGGGGATGCCAAGGGCTTTCTTT.

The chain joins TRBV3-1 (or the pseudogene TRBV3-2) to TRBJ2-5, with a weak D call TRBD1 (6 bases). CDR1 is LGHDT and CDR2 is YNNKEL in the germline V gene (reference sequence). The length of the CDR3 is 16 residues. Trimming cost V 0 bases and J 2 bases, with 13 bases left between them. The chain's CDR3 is CASSQERTQGQETQYF. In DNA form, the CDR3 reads TGTGCCAGCAGCCAAGAAAGAACGCAGGGGCAAGAGACCCAGTACTTC.

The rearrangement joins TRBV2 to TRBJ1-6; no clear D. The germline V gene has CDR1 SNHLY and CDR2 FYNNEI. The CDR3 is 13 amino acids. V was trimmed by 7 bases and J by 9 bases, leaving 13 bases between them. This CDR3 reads CASKFEGSSPLHF. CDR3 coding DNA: TGTGCCAGCAAGTTTGAGGGTTCTTCACCCCTCCACTTT.

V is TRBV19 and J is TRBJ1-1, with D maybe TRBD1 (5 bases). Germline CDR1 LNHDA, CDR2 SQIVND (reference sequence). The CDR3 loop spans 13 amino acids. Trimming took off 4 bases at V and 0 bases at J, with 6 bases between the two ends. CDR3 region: CASSTGMNTEAFF. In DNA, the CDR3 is TGTGCCAGTAGTACAGGGATGAACACTGAAGCTTTCTTT.

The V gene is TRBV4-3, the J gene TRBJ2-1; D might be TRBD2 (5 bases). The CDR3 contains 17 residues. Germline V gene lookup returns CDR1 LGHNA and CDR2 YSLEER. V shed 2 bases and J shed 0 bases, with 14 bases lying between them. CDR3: CASSQRGTGDSYNEQFF. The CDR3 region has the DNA TGCGCCAGCAGCCAACGGGGTACCGGCGACTCCTACAATGAGCAGTTCTTC.

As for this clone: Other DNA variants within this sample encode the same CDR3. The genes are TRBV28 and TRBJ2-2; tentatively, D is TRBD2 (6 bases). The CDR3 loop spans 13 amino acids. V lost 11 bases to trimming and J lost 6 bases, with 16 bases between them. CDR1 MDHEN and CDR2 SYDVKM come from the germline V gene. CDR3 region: CAGGGAKSGELFF. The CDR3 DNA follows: TGTGCCGGAGGAGGGGCGAAGTCCGGGGAGCTGTTTTTT.

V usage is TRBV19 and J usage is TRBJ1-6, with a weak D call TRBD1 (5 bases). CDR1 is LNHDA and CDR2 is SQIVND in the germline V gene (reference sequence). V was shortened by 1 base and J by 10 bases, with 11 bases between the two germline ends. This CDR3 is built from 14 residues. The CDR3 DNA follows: TGTGCCAGTAGTATAGGGGGCGGTGGGTCACCCCTCCACTTT. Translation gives CASSIGGGGSPLHF.

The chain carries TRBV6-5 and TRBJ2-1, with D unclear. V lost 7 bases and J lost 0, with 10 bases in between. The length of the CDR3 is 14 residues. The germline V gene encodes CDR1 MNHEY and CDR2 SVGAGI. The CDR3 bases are TGTGCCAGCAAAAGCGAAGGCTCCTACAATGAGCAGTTCTTC. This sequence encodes CASKSEGSYNEQFF.

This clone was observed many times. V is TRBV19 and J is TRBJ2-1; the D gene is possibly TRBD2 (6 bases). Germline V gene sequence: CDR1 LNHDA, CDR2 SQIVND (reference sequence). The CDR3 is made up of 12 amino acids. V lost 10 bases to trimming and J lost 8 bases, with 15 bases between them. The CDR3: CATSRGGDEQFF. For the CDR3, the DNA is TGTGCCACCTCGAGGGGAGGCGATGAGCAGTTCTTC.

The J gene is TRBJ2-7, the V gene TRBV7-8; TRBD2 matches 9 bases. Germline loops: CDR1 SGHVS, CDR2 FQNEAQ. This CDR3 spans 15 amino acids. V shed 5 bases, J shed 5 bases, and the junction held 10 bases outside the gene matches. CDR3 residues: CASSGAGGTANEQYF. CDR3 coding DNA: TGTGCCAGCAGCGGGGCGGGGGGGACGGCGAACGAGCAGTACTTC.

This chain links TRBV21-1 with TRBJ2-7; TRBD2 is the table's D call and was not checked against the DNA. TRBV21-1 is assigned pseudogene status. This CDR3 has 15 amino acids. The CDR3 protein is CASSKDRLQSYEQYF. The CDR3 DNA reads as TGTGCCAGCAGCAAAGATAGACTTCAGTCCTACGAGCAGTACTTC.

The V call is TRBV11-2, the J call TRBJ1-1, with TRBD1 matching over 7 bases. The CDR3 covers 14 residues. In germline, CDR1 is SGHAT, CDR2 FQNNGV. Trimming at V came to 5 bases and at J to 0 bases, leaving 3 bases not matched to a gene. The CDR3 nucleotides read TGTGCCAGCAGCGAGGACAGGCTGAACACTGAAGCTTTCTTT. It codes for CASSEDRLNTEAFF.

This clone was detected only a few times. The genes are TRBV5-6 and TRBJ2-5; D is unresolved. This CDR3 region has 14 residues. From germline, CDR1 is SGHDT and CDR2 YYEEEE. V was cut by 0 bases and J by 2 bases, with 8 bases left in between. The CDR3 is CASSLGLRQETQYF. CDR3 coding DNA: TGTGCCAGCAGCTTGGGGCTCAGACAAGAGACCCAGTACTTC. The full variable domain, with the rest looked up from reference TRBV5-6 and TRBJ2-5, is DAGVTQSPTHLIKTRGQQVTLRCSPKSGHDTVSWYQQALGQGPQFIFQYYEEEERQRGNFPDRFSGHQFPNYSSELNVNALLLGDSALYLCASSLGLRQETQYFGPGTRLLVL.

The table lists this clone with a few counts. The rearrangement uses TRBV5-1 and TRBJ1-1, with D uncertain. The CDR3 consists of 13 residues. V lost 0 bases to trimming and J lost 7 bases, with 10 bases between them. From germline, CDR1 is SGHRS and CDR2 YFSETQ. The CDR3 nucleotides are TGCGCCAGCAGCTTGGACAGTAGATATGAAGCTTTCTTT. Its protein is CASSLDSRYEAFF.

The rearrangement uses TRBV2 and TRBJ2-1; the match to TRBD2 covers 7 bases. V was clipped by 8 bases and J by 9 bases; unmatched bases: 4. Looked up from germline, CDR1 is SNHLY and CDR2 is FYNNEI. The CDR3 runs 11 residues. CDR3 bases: TGTGCCAGCCTCTCGGGGGGTGAGCAGTTCTTC. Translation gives CASLSGGEQFF.

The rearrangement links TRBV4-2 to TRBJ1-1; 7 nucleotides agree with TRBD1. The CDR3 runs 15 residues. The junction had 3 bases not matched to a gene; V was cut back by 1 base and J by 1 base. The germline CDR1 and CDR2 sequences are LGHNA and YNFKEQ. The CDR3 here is CASSQAGTANTEAFF. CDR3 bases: TGTGCCAGCAGCCAAGCTGGGACAGCGAACACTGAAGCTTTCTTT.

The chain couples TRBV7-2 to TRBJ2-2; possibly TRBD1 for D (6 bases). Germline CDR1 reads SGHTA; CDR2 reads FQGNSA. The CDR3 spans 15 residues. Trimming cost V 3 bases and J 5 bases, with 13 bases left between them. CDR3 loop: CASSFASGATGELFF. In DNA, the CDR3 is TGTGCCAGCAGCTTTGCGTCAGGGGCGACCGGGGAGCTGTTTTTT.

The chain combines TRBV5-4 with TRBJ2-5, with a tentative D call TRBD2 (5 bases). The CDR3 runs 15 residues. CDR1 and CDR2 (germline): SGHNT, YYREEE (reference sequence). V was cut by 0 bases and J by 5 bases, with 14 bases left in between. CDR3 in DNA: TGTGCCAGCAGCTTGGAGCGCGGCTGGGAGGAGACCCAGTACTTC. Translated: CASSLERGWEETQYF.

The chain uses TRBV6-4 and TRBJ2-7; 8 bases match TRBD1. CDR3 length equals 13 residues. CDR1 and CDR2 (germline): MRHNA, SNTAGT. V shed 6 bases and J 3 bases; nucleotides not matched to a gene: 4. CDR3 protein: CASSEQGGYEQYF. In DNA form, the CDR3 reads TGTGCCAGCAGCGAACAGGGGGGCTACGAGCAGTACTTC.

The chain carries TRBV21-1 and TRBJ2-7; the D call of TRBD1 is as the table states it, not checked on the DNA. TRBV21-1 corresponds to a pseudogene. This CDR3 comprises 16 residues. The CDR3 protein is CASTFVVTGGRHEQYF. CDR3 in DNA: TGTGCCAGCACCTTCGTCGTAACAGGGGGACGCCACGAGCAGTACTTC.

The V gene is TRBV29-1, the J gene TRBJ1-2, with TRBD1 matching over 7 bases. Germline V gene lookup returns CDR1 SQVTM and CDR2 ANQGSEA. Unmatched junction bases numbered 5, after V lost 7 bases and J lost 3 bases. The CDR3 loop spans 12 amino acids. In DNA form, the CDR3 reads TGCAGCGCCTCGACAGGGTACTATGGCTACACCTTC. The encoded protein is CSASTGYYGYTF.

CDR3 residues: CASSDSGDSTDTQYF. The DNA for the CDR3 is TGTGCCAGCAGTGACAGCGGGGATAGCACAGATACGCAGTATTTT. This chain links TRBV2 with TRBJ2-3, with 7 positions matching TRBD2. The V and J ends lost 3 bases and 0 bases, in that order; junction bases with no gene match: 3. Germline loops: CDR1 SNHLY, CDR2 FYNNEI. The length of the CDR3 is 15 residues.

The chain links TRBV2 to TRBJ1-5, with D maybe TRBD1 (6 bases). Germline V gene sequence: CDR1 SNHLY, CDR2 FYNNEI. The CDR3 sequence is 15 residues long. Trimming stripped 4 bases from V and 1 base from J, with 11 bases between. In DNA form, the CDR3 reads TGTGCCAGCAGTGGAGGGACACCCAGCAATCAGCCCCAGCATTTT. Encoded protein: CASSGGTPSNQPQHF. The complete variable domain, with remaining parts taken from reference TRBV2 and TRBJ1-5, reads EPEVTQTPSHQVTQMGQEVILRCVPISNHLYFYWYRQILGQKVEFLVSFYNNEISEKSEIFDDQFSVERPDGSNFTLKIRSTKLEDSAMYFCASSGGTPSNQPQHFGDGTRLSIL.

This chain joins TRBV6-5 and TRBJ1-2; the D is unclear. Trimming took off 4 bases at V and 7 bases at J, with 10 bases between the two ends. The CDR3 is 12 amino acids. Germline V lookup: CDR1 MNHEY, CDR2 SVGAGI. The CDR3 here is CASSSTTGGYTF. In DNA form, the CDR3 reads TGTGCCAGCAGTTCCACCACGGGTGGCTACACCTTC.

CDR3 loop: CASSLGPTGGNSPLHF. In nucleotides, the CDR3 is TGCGCCAGCAGCTTGGGCCCCACAGGGGGCAATTCACCCCTCCACTTT. The chain is built from TRBV5-1 and TRBJ1-6, with 9 nucleotides matching TRBD1. Germline lookup yields CDR1 SGHRS and CDR2 YFSETQ. V dropped 0 bases and J dropped 7; count of bases not matched to a gene: 5. The CDR3 covers 16 residues.

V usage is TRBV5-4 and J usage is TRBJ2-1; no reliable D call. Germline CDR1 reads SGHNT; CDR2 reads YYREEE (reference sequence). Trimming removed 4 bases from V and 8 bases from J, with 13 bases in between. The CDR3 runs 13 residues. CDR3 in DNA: TGTGCCAGCAGCCATACCCGGAGCGATGAGCAGTTCTTC. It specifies CASSHTRSDEQFF.

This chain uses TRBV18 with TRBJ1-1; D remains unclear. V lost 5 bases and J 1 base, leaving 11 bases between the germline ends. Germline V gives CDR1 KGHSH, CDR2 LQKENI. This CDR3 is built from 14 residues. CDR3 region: CASSSSGKNTEAFF. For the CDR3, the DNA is TGTGCCAGCTCATCTTCCGGGAAGAACACTGAAGCTTTCTTT.

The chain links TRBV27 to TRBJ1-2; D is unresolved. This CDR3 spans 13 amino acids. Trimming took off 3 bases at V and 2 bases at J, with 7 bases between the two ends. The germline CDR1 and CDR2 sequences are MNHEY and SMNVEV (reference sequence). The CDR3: CASSFAGNYGYTF. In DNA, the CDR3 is TGTGCCAGCAGTTTCGCGGGAAACTATGGCTACACCTTC.

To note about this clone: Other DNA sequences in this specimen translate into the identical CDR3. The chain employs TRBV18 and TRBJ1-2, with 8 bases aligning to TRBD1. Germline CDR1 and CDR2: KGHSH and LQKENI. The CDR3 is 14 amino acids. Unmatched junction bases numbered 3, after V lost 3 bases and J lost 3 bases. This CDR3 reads CASSPLDRDYGYTF. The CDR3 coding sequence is TGTGCCAGCTCACCTCTGGACAGGGACTATGGCTACACCTTC.